Detailed here is one T cell receptor beta chain. This CDR3 is built from 10 residues. CDR1 is SNHLY and CDR2 is FYNNEI in the germline V gene. Trimming removed 6 bases at V and 6 bases at J, with 5 bases between. This sample was taken from a study of T cell responses to AZD1222 COVID-19 vaccine. Sequencing used immunoSEQ multiplex PCR; TCRdb keeps in-frame clones, though not all of them. The sample records about 180,000 clones, 70% to 90% being singletons. Here the sequenced sample was peripheral blood, taken 28 days after the second dose of the MenACWY control vaccine. V gene TRBV2 combines with J gene TRBJ1-1; D gene ambiguous. This TCR came from an adult who received the MenACWY meningococcal vaccine as a control. The DNA for the CDR3 is TGTGCCAGCAGCTCTCCTGAAGCTTTCTTT. It encodes CASSSPEAFF.